Following are 25 T cell receptor beta chains from one sample sequenced in a study of T cell repertoires in cytomegalovirus infection. No antigen has been assigned to these receptors. TCRdb itself ran the reads through MiXCR, one entry per CDR3 protein. The sample has over 100,000 distinct CDR3 sequences; around 9.1% are singletons. The source material was PBMCs, sequenced either directly or after in vitro stimulation (not recorded which). Receptors were obtained from a human donor in good health (CMV status not recorded). Some clones in this sample may be carry-over from other donors' samples.

This clonotype was detected only a few times. The chain is built from TRBV18 and TRBJ1-1; D is ambiguous. Trimming stripped 3 bases from V and 1 base from J, with 12 bases between. The CDR3 runs to 15 residues. The germline gives CDR1 KGHSH, CDR2 LQKENI. The CDR3 region is CASSPVIRANTEAFF. DNA for the CDR3: TGTGCCAGCTCACCCGTCATAAGGGCGAACACTGAAGCTTTCTTT.

The gene calls are TRBV12-3 or TRBV12-4 and TRBJ2-1; D unclear. The length of the CDR3 is 10 residues. V lost 10 bases and J 4 bases, leaving 5 bases between the germline ends. The CDR3 sequence: CATGYNEQFF. In DNA form, the CDR3 reads TGTGCCACCGGTTACAATGAGCAGTTCTTC.

This clonotype was counted many times. A much larger clone is a single base away; this may be a read error. The chain carries TRBV7-9 and TRBJ2-7; D gene unclear. The length of the CDR3 is 11 residues. V lost 1 base and J 3 bases, leaving 1 base between the germline ends. From germline, CDR1 is SEHNR and CDR2 FQNEAQ (reference sequence). CDR3 residues: CASSLDYEQYF. CDR3 DNA: TGTGCCAGCAGCTTAGACTACGAGCAGTACTTC.

This clonotype was counted at least ten times. CDR3 in DNA: TGCGCCAGCAGCCATACGGGAGATACGCAGTATTTT. It encodes CASSHTGDTQYF. V usage is TRBV4-3 and J usage is TRBJ2-3; D gene ambiguous. Germline V CDR1 and CDR2: LGHNA, YSLEER. Trimming removed 3 bases at V and 5 bases at J, with 6 bases between. This CDR3 comprises 12 residues.

The chain carries TRBV7-9 and TRBJ2-5; D uncertain. The V gene lost 1 base and the J gene lost 1 base, with 4 bases spanning the gap. Germline V gives CDR1 SEHNR, CDR2 FQNEAQ (reference sequence). The length of the CDR3 is 13 residues. The CDR3 coding sequence is TGTGCCAGCAGCTTAGTCGCCCAAGAGACCCAGTACTTC. This encodes CASSLVAQETQYF.

This clonotype was picked up many times. The chain carries TRBV6-5 and TRBJ2-3; D is perhaps TRBD1 (6 bases). The CDR3 length is 13 residues. CDR1 is MNHEY, CDR2 SVGAGI, per germline. The ends were cut back, 6 bases at V and 1 base at J, with 8 bases in the middle. DNA of the CDR3: TGTGCCAGCAGATGGACAGGCACAGATACGCAGTATTTT. Translation gives CASRWTGTDTQYF.

On this clonotype itself: A single base separates this from a much larger clone, so it may be a read error. The V gene is TRBV7-2, the J gene TRBJ2-5; D unclear. V lost 3 bases, J lost 5 bases, and 16 bases lay in between. CDR3 size: 15 residues. The germline V gene has CDR1 SGHTA and CDR2 FQGNSA. CDR3 sequence: CASSLSTWKFETQYF. The CDR3 bases are TGTGCCAGCAGCTTGAGTACCTGGAAATTTGAGACCCAGTACTTC.

J is TRBJ1-1 and V is TRBV7-2, with D hard to call. The CDR3 sequence is 14 residues long. Per germline, CDR1 SGHTA and CDR2 FQGNSA. V was pared by 2 bases and J by 2 bases, with 9 bases between. The chain's CDR3 is CASSLNGHNTEAFF. The CDR3 DNA reads TGTGCCAGCAGCTTAAACGGTCATAACACTGAAGCTTTCTTT. Using reference TRBV7-2 and TRBJ1-1 for the parts outside the CDR3, the full variable domain is GAGVSQSPSNKVTEKGKDVELRCDPISGHTALYWYRQSLGQGLEFLIYFQGNSAPDKSGLPSDRFSAERTGGSVSTLTIQRTQQEDSAVYLCASSLNGHNTEAFFGQGTRLTVV.

The chain combines TRBV12-3 or TRBV12-4 with TRBJ1-1; possible D gene TRBD1, 6 bases. The CDR3 consists of 15 residues. Trimming shortened V by 2 bases and J by 4 bases, and 14 bases separated the two germline ends. The CDR3: CASSLWEGGSTEAFF. Written as DNA, the CDR3 is TGTGCCAGCAGTTTATGGGAGGGGGGGAGCACTGAAGCTTTCTTT.

This clonotype showed up just a few times. The chain uses TRBV19 and TRBJ2-1, with D unclear. The CDR3 contains 15 residues. The V gene lost 3 bases and the J gene lost 8 bases, with 17 bases spanning the gap. Germline CDR1 is LNHDA and CDR2 is SQIVND (reference sequence). The CDR3 reads CASSINVISGHEQFF. The DNA of the CDR3 is TGTGCCAGTAGTATTAATGTCATATCGGGCCATGAGCAGTTCTTC. Full variable domain (rest looked up from reference TRBV19 and TRBJ2-1): DGGITQSPKYLFRKEGQNVTLSCEQNLNHDAMYWYRQDPGQGLRLIYYSQIVNDFQKGDIAEGYSVSREKKESFPLTVTSAQKNPTAFYLCASSINVISGHEQFFGPGTRLTVL.

Points on this clonotype: This may stem from a read error, because a much larger clone lies one nucleotide away. The chain combines TRBV28 with TRBJ2-3, with 8 bases lining up with TRBD1. Germline V gene data show CDR1 as MDHEN and CDR2 as SYDVKM. The CDR3 spans 16 residues. V was pared by 10 bases and J by 1 base, with 13 bases of the junction left unmatched. CDR3 sequence (DNA): TGTGCCAACAGACAACCGGGACAGGCGGGCACAGATACGCAGTATTTT. It specifies CANRQPGQAGTDTQYF.

This clonotype has a count of ten or more. The rearrangement joins TRBV7-9 to TRBJ1-2, with a tentative D call TRBD1 (6 bases). Between the trimmed V and J ends, which lost 4 bases and 8 bases, there was a span of 20 bases. The CDR3 length is 15 residues. CDR1 and CDR2 (germline): SEHNR, FQNEAQ (reference sequence). DNA for the CDR3: TGTGCCAGCAGCTCCGCCGGGGGGCAGCGGTCGGGCTACACCTTC. Translation: CASSSAGGQRSGYTF.

In its sample, this clonotype was seen many times. This chain joins TRBV11-2 and TRBJ2-3; TRBD2 aligns across 14 bases. Per germline, CDR1 SGHAT and CDR2 FQNNGV. The CDR3 has 16 amino acids. Trimming cost V 5 bases and J 5 bases; bases outside gene matches: 6. This CDR3 is CASSPGLAGVGDTQYF. The CDR3 DNA reads TGTGCCAGCAGCCCGGGACTAGCGGGAGTAGGAGATACGCAGTATTTT.

This clonotype has a count of ten or more. The genes are TRBV4-3 and TRBJ2-1; the match to TRBD2 covers 10 bases. Germline CDR1 is LGHNA and CDR2 is YSLEER. V dropped 2 bases and J dropped 4; count of bases not matched to a gene: 2. This CDR3 has 15 residues. The CDR3 is CASSQSTSGYNEQFF. CDR3 nucleotide sequence: TGCGCCAGCAGCCAATCGACTAGCGGGTACAATGAGCAGTTCTTC.

This clonotype was counted between two and nine times. The chain couples TRBV7-9 to TRBJ2-7; weak D call: TRBD2 (7 bases). The ends were cut back, 2 bases at V and 2 bases at J, with 19 bases in the middle. The CDR3 is made up of 17 amino acids. Germline assignment: CDR1 SEHNR and CDR2 FQNEAQ (reference sequence). CDR3 nucleotides: TGTGCCAGCAGCTTAACTGGGGGGGGCAGGGGTACCTACGAGCAGTACGTC. It codes for CASSLTGGGRGTYEQYV.

There are many counts of this clonotype. The chain employs TRBV7-9 and TRBJ2-1, with 7 bases that match TRBD2. This CDR3 region has 15 residues. CDR1 and CDR2 from the germline V gene are SEHNR and FQNEAQ (reference sequence). V trimming: 5 bases; J trimming: 7 bases; junction bases outside the gene matches: 11. CDR3 sequence reads: CASSALGGRENEQFF. Here the CDR3 DNA reads TGTGCCAGCAGCGCCTTGGGCGGGAGAGAAAATGAGCAGTTCTTC.

This clonotype appeared a few times. The V and J genes are TRBV28 and TRBJ2-7; D is unclear. Trimming removed 6 bases from V and 6 bases from J, with 24 bases in between. CDR1 MDHEN and CDR2 SYDVKM come from the germline V gene. The CDR3 contains 16 residues. The CDR3 region is CASSLPPPGPLGEQYF. The DNA for the CDR3 is TGTGCCAGCAGCCTACCCCCGCCGGGTCCCCTCGGCGAGCAGTACTTC.

This chain uses TRBV12-5 with TRBJ2-3, with 7 bases identical to TRBD1. Per germline, CDR1 LGHNT and CDR2 FRNRAP. The J segment lost 2 bases and the V segment lost 6 bases, leaving 8 bases of the junction unmatched. The CDR3 spans 15 residues. The CDR3, as DNA: TGTGCTAGTGGACCTGGGACAGCCCACACAGATACGCAGTATTTT. This codes for CASGPGTAHTDTQYF.

The V call is TRBV28, the J call TRBJ2-1, with a possible D match to TRBD2 (6 bases). The CDR3 runs 11 residues. The V and J ends lost 8 bases and 7 bases respectively, with 9 bases between them. Germline V lookup: CDR1 MDHEN, CDR2 SYDVKM. This CDR3 reads CASPRGNEQFF. The CDR3 coding sequence is TGTGCCAGCCCCCGGGGGAATGAGCAGTTCTTC.

The rearrangement joins TRBV6-8 to TRBJ1-1; weak D call: TRBD1 (6 bases). Germline CDR1 and CDR2: MNHGY and SAAAGT. This CDR3 has 13 residues. V was clipped by 8 bases and J by 4 bases, with 14 bases between them. The chain's CDR3 is CASVTGQSTEAFF. CDR3 coding DNA: TGTGCCAGCGTGACCGGACAGAGCACTGAAGCTTTCTTT.

The table lists this clonotype with many counts. The rearrangement joins TRBV9 to TRBJ1-4, with a weak D call TRBD1 (6 bases). The germline V gene has CDR1 SGDLS and CDR2 YYNGEE. The V gene lost 7 bases and the J gene lost 0 bases, with 13 bases spanning the gap. The CDR3 covers 15 residues. CDR3 region: CASSPRTATNEKLFF. The CDR3 DNA follows: TGTGCCAGCTCACCCCGGACAGCAACTAATGAAAAACTGTTTTTT. Full variable domain (outside the CDR3, taken from reference TRBV9 and TRBJ1-4): DSGVTQTPKHLITATGQRVTLRCSPRSGDLSVYWYQQSLDQGLQFLIQYYNGEERAKGNILERFSAQQFPDLHSELNLSSLELGDSALYFCASSPRTATNEKLFFGSGTQLSVL.

This clonotype turned up a few times. V and J are TRBV29-1 and TRBJ1-5; 7 nucleotides agree with TRBD1. After removal of 4 bases from V and 6 bases from J, the junction contained 6 bases not matched to a gene. Germline CDR1 and CDR2: SQVTM and ANQGSEA. CDR3 length: 13 residues. CDR3 sequence reads: CSVGGGGGQPQHF. Here the CDR3 DNA reads TGCAGCGTTGGAGGGGGCGGTGGTCAGCCCCAGCATTTT.

This clonotype came up many times. The DNA of the CDR3 is TGCGCCAGCAGCCCCATCCCCGCCGACGAGCAGTACTTC. Translating gives CASSPIPADEQYF. This chain links TRBV5-1 with TRBJ2-7; D is unresolved. The germline V and J ends were trimmed by 4 bases and 5 bases, with 13 bases remaining between them. The length of the CDR3 is 13 residues. Germline values: CDR1 SGHRS, CDR2 YFSETQ.

This clonotype has ten or more counts. CDR3 in DNA: TGCGCCAGCAGCCAATACAAAGGCGGGACTGAAGCTTTCTTT. This sequence encodes CASSQYKGGTEAFF. The V and J genes are TRBV4-3 and TRBJ1-1; no clear D gene. Trimming cost V 2 bases and J 5 bases, with 12 bases left between them. Germline V gives CDR1 LGHNA, CDR2 YSLEER. The CDR3 is 14 residues long.

This sequence joins TRBV20-1 and TRBJ2-2; possibly TRBD2 for D (5 bases). The CDR3 loop spans 15 amino acids. Germline V gene data show CDR1 as DFQATT and CDR2 as SNEGSKA (reference sequence). V was clipped by 5 bases and J by 6 bases, with 19 bases between them. CDR3 in DNA: TGCAGTGCTCGTAGCGACGTCCCCTTTTCCGGGGAGCTGTTTTTT. Translated: CSARSDVPFSGELFF.